This TCR beta chain was obtained from a study of neurological immune-mediated disorders. The study's findings and limits: The greatest degree of TCR clonal expansion was observed in HTLV-1-associated myelopathy, with the lowest in multiple sclerosis, below that of healthy controls.

From the 5' RACE reads, TCRdb called clonotypes with MiXCR, one entry per CDR3 protein. The table lists 25,000 to 35,000 distinct CDR3 sequences, approximately 15% of them singletons. Germline CDR1 is DFQATT and CDR2 is SNEGSKA (reference sequence). The length of the CDR3 is 14 residues. Comments on this clonotype: Its antigen is unknown. An end of the junction differs from the germline gene, which may be a read error.

The sequenced sample was PBMCs. The receptor was isolated from a man between 65 and 85 years old in good health. V and J are TRBV20-1 and TRBJ1-1; D might be TRBD1 (5 bases). The CDR3 loop reads CSAGVGGINTEAFF. Here the CDR3 DNA reads TGCAGTGCTGGGGTGGGGGGAATAAACACTGAGGCTTTCTTT.